The next 30 T cell receptor beta chains were all read from a single sample in a study of T cell clonotyping in hematopoietic cell transplantation. Clones were sequenced by immunoSEQ multiplex PCR, and TCRdb holds only the in-frame ones, with some missing. The sample yields about 36,000 clones, around 90% seen once. Sequencing was done on a sample of peripheral blood mononuclear cells. The receptors shown here come from a woman between 40 and 50 years old in good health. Some clones in this sample may be carry-over from other donors' samples.

The chain joins TRBV9 to TRBJ2-7; 9 bases align to TRBD1. Germline CDR1 SGDLS, CDR2 YYNGEE. The CDR3 has 14 amino acids. V lost 0 bases, J lost 5 bases, and 3 bases stayed unmatched. The CDR3 nucleotides read TGTGCCAGCAGCGTAGAAGGGACAGGGAACGAGCAGTACTTC. Its protein is CASSVEGTGNEQYF.

This chain links TRBV6-6 with TRBJ1-2; D is possibly TRBD1 (5 bases). V was cut by 6 bases and J by 4 bases, with 15 bases left in between. CDR1 is MNHNY, CDR2 SVGAGI, per germline (reference sequence). The CDR3 has 14 amino acids. The DNA for the CDR3 is TGTGCCAGCAGCGTGACAGTGGTGTCCTATGGCTACACCTTC. Encoded protein: CASSVTVVSYGYTF.

This clone was recorded only once. The chain recombines TRBV5-1 with TRBJ2-3, with 11 bases lining up with TRBD2. Per germline, CDR1 SGHRS and CDR2 YFSETQ. The length of the CDR3 is 17 residues. Germline trimming cut 4 bases from V and 5 bases from J; bases unmatched to any gene: 12. CDR3 residues: CASSPPSGLAGRDTQYF. In DNA form, the CDR3 reads TGCGCCAGCAGCCCACCGTCCGGACTAGCGGGTCGAGATACGCAGTATTTT.

The J gene is TRBJ2-5, the V gene TRBV2, with 8 bases identical to TRBD2. There are 13 residues in the CDR3. The V segment lost 11 bases and the J segment 2 bases; nucleotides outside the gene matches: 7. The germline gives CDR1 SNHLY, CDR2 FYNNEI. The CDR3 nucleotides are TGTGCCGGACGGACTAGCAGGCAAGAGACCCAGTACTTC. Translated, it gives CAGRTSRQETQYF.

The gene calls are TRBV6-5 and TRBJ2-7, with TRBD1 matching over 8 bases. The CDR3 has 14 amino acids. V trimming: 6 bases; J trimming: 1 base; junction bases outside the gene matches: 5. Per the germline V gene, CDR1 is MNHEY and CDR2 is SVGAGI. The CDR3 spells CASRRQGRSYEQYF. DNA of the CDR3: TGTGCCAGCAGGCGACAGGGGCGTTCCTACGAGCAGTACTTC.

This clone was recorded a few times. This chain connects TRBV14 to TRBJ2-5; possibly TRBD2 for D (6 bases). The length of the CDR3 is 16 residues. V was shortened by 1 base and J by 5 bases, with 17 bases between the two germline ends. Germline V gene sequence: CDR1 SGHDN, CDR2 FVKESK. The CDR3 loop reads CASSQGRSSVGETQYF. The CDR3 region has the DNA TGTGCCAGCAGCCAAGGACGGTCTAGCGTCGGGGAGACCCAGTACTTC.

The CDR3 loop reads CAWTPTGRAARSYNEQFF. Here the CDR3 DNA reads TGTGCCTGGACTCCGACGGGGAGGGCAGCAAGGTCCTACAATGAGCAGTTCTTC. This sequence joins TRBV30 and TRBJ2-1; 7 bases are a match to TRBD2. The V gene end was trimmed by 4 bases and the J gene end by 1 base; junction bases not matched to a gene: 16. CDR3 size: 18 residues. Germline loops: CDR1 GTSNPN, CDR2 SVGIG (reference sequence).

The CDR3 is CASSVVQGEAFF. CDR3 nucleotides: TGTGCCAGCAGTGTGGTACAGGGCGAAGCTTTCTTT. The chain recombines TRBV2 with TRBJ1-1; a weak D match, TRBD1 (6 bases). Between the trimmed V and J ends, which lost 4 bases and 8 bases, there was a span of 11 bases. There are 12 residues in the CDR3. Germline V gives CDR1 SNHLY, CDR2 FYNNEI.

The J gene is TRBJ2-1, the V gene TRBV10-3; tentatively, D is TRBD1 or TRBD2 (5 bases each). V lost 9 bases and J lost 7, with 16 bases in between. CDR3 length: 13 residues. Germline V gives CDR1 ENHRY, CDR2 SYGVKD. The CDR3 region is CAIKGTSENEQFF. The CDR3 nucleotides are TGTGCCATTAAGGGGACGTCTGAGAATGAGCAGTTCTTC.

This sequence joins TRBV7-2 and TRBJ2-5, with 7 bases matching TRBD1. Trimming cost V 5 bases and J 1 base; bases outside gene matches: 7. Germline-derived CDR1 and CDR2 are SGHTA and FQGNSA. CDR3 length equals 15 residues. The CDR3 DNA follows: TGTGCCAGCAGCCCCCAATGGGACAGCCAAGAGACCCAGTACTTC. This encodes CASSPQWDSQETQYF. Combining the CDR3 with reference TRBV7-2 and TRBJ2-5 gives the whole variable domain GAGVSQSPSNKVTEKGKDVELRCDPISGHTALYWYRQSLGQGLEFLIYFQGNSAPDKSGLPSDRFSAERTGGSVSTLTIQRTQQEDSAVYLCASSPQWDSQETQYFGPGTRLLVL.

The chain combines TRBV7-2 with TRBJ1-5; D uncertain. Germline V CDR1 and CDR2: SGHTA, FQGNSA. V was shortened by 4 bases and J by 1 base, with 11 bases between the two germline ends. The CDR3 totals 15 residues. Here the CDR3 reads CASSWSRLSNQPQHF. CDR3 bases: TGTGCCAGCAGCTGGTCTAGGTTGAGCAATCAGCCCCAGCATTTT.

The genes are TRBV5-4 and TRBJ2-1; TRBD1 agrees at 7 bases. Per germline, CDR1 SGHNT and CDR2 YYREEE (reference sequence). The CDR3 loop spans 15 amino acids. The V and J ends lost 9 bases and 4 bases, in that order; junction bases with no gene match: 13. The chain's CDR3 is CAMRPGGSLYNEQFF. The CDR3 DNA follows: TGTGCCATGCGGCCAGGGGGTTCTCTATACAATGAGCAGTTCTTC.

This clone has a handful of counts. V and J are TRBV10-3 and TRBJ2-5; 9 nucleotides line up with TRBD1. V gave up 5 bases and J gave up 3 bases; unmatched junction bases: 10. The CDR3 is 16 amino acids. The germline V gene encodes CDR1 ENHRY and CDR2 SYGVKD. The CDR3 spells CAISPMTGGTEETQYF. The CDR3, as DNA: TGTGCCATCAGTCCGATGACAGGGGGAACAGAAGAGACCCAGTACTTC.

The chain couples TRBV29-1 to TRBJ2-2; TRBD2 aligns across 7 bases. Trimming took 4 bases from V and 6 from J; bases not matched to a gene: 14. Germline assignment: CDR1 SQVTM and CDR2 ANQGSEA. This CDR3 has 16 residues. The CDR3 nucleotides read TGCAGCGTTGGAGGGGCCGGGACTACGGCCGCCGGGGAGCTGTTTTTT. This codes for CSVGGAGTTAAGELFF.

The chain links TRBV28 to TRBJ2-7; 11 positions agree with TRBD2. Germline CDR1 is MDHEN and CDR2 is SYDVKM. This CDR3 region has 16 residues. V shed 2 bases and J 4 bases; nucleotides not matched to a gene: 7. CDR3 in DNA: TGTGCCAGCAGTTTACCTTGGGCTAGCGGGAGGTACGAGCAGTACTTC. Its translation: CASSLPWASGRYEQYF.

The genes are TRBV19 and TRBJ1-1, with D unclear. V shed 0 bases and J shed 10 bases, with 6 bases lying between them. Germline V CDR1 and CDR2: LNHDA, SQIVND (reference sequence). The CDR3 is made up of 11 amino acids. The CDR3 DNA reads as TGTGCCAGTAGTATAGACAGGAGAGCTTTCTTT. The encoded protein is CASSIDRRAFF.

The rearrangement links TRBV11-2 to TRBJ2-7, with a tentative D call TRBD2 (6 bases). Germline CDR1 and CDR2: SGHAT and FQNNGV. The V gene lost 7 bases and the J gene lost 6 bases, with 19 bases spanning the gap. The CDR3 is 14 residues long. The CDR3 loop is CASTLAPRLGEQYF. As DNA, the CDR3 is TGTGCCAGCACCCTAGCGCCCCGATTGGGCGAGCAGTACTTC.

This clone was detected once. The genes are TRBV19 and TRBJ1-4; D ambiguous. The CDR3 totals 14 residues. The ends were cut back, 7 bases at V and 6 bases at J, with 15 bases in the middle. Germline values: CDR1 LNHDA, CDR2 SQIVND (reference sequence). The CDR3 coding sequence is TGTGCCAGTACCACGGGGAGGGAAGATGAAAAACTGTTTTTT. This gives the protein CASTTGREDEKLFF.

This chain links TRBV6-6 with TRBJ2-3; tentative D call: TRBD2 (6 bases). The CDR3 spans 12 residues. V lost 6 bases, J lost 7 bases, and 11 bases lay in between. The germline CDR1 and CDR2 sequences are MNHNY and SVGAGI (reference sequence). The CDR3 is CASSSGTYTQYF. The CDR3 DNA sequence: TGTGCCAGCAGCTCAGGGACTTATACGCAGTATTTT.

Here the CDR3 DNA reads TGTGCCAGCAGCGCAGCGGGAGAAGGTTCGATAGGGTACAATGAGCAGTTCTTC. Amino acids: CASSAAGEGSIGYNEQFF. The chain couples TRBV7-9 to TRBJ2-1; 8 nucleotides agree with TRBD2. With V trimmed by 5 bases and J by 4 bases, 16 bases remained unmatched. Looked up from germline, CDR1 is SEHNR and CDR2 is FQNEAQ (reference sequence). CDR3 length: 18 residues.

The J gene is TRBJ2-7, the V gene TRBV28, with 9 bases that match TRBD2. The CDR3 contains 14 residues. V lost 6 bases, J lost 0 bases, and 3 bases stayed unmatched. Looked up from germline, CDR1 is MDHEN and CDR2 is SYDVKM. CDR3 sequence reads: CASSPSGTSYEQYF. DNA of the CDR3: TGTGCCAGCAGCCCTAGCGGGACCTCCTACGAGCAGTACTTC.

The genes are TRBV19 and TRBJ2-7; D unclear. V gave up 6 bases and J gave up 2 bases, with 11 bases separating them. CDR1 and CDR2 from the germline V gene are LNHDA and SQIVND (reference sequence). CDR3 length: 13 amino acids. In DNA form, the CDR3 reads TGTGCCAGTAGGCCCCCAGGAGCCTACGAGCAGTACTTC. This codes for CASRPPGAYEQYF.

This sequence joins TRBV20-1 and TRBJ2-5; unclear D gene. Germline V lookup: CDR1 DFQATT, CDR2 SNEGSKA (reference sequence). The V and J ends lost 5 bases and 7 bases respectively, with 8 bases between them. This CDR3 is 10 amino acids long. The CDR3 protein is CSALTRTQYF. CDR3 nucleotides: TGCAGTGCTTTAACGAGGACCCAGTACTTC.

The chain couples TRBV7-2 to TRBJ1-2; D remains unclear. Trimming took off 0 bases at V and 8 bases at J, with 16 bases between the two ends. The CDR3 extends over 15 amino acids. Germline-derived CDR1 and CDR2 are SGHTA and FQGNSA. The CDR3 DNA sequence: TGTGCCAGCAGCTTAGCGGTCCGGGCTCGCCGGGGCTACACCTTC. This translates into CASSLAVRARRGYTF.

The chain couples TRBV27 to TRBJ1-5; D perhaps matches TRBD1 (5 bases). CDR3 size: 14 residues. Germline lookup yields CDR1 MNHEY and CDR2 SMNVEV (reference sequence). Trimming removed 3 bases at V and 2 bases at J, with 8 bases between. The chain's CDR3 is CASSLSRGNQPQHF. The DNA of the CDR3 is TGTGCCAGCAGTTTGTCCAGGGGCAATCAGCCCCAGCATTTT.

A few counts support this clone. V and J are TRBV27 and TRBJ1-2; TRBD1 is a possible D gene (5 bases). This CDR3 is built from 16 residues. V was clipped by 2 bases and J by 2 bases, with 15 bases between them. The germline gives CDR1 MNHEY, CDR2 SMNVEV (reference sequence). The CDR3 region has the DNA TGTGCCAGCAGTTTAATGCCAGGGCGGTCGAACTATGGCTACACCTTC. It yields the protein CASSLMPGRSNYGYTF.

The CDR3 DNA reads TGTGCCAGCAGCTCTATAAGTACGCAGTATTTT. Residues: CASSSISTQYF. The V call is TRBV7-2, the J call TRBJ2-3, with D unclear. Trimming removed 4 bases from V and 8 bases from J, with 7 bases in between. The CDR3 length is 11 residues. The V gene's germline CDR1 is SGHTA and CDR2 FQGNSA.

This clone was seen only once. The V and J genes are TRBV5-1 and TRBJ2-3; the D gene is possibly TRBD2 (5 bases). V lost 7 bases and J lost 2, with 14 bases in between. The CDR3 extends over 14 amino acids. The germline V gene encodes CDR1 SGHRS and CDR2 YFSETQ. The CDR3 nucleotides read TGCGCCAGCCAGGAAAGCGGATACACAGATACGCAGTATTTT. Its protein is CASQESGYTDTQYF.

This chain joins TRBV5-6 and TRBJ1-4, with a possible D match to TRBD1 (6 bases). The CDR3 has 16 residues. The germline V and J ends were trimmed by 4 bases and 3 bases, with 16 bases remaining between them. Germline V lookup: CDR1 SGHDT, CDR2 YYEEEE. The CDR3, as DNA: TGTGCCAGCAGCCTGAGAGAACAGGGATCTAATGAAAAACTGTTTTTT. This encodes CASSLREQGSNEKLFF.

The chain employs TRBV19 and TRBJ2-1; 9 bases fit TRBD2. V was clipped by 0 bases and J by 9 bases; unmatched bases: 3. In germline, CDR1 is LNHDA, CDR2 SQIVND (reference sequence). This CDR3 region has 14 residues. Written as DNA, the CDR3 is TGTGCCAGTAGTATAGAAGCTAGCGGGGTTGAGCAGTTCTTC. Protein sequence: CASSIEASGVEQFF.